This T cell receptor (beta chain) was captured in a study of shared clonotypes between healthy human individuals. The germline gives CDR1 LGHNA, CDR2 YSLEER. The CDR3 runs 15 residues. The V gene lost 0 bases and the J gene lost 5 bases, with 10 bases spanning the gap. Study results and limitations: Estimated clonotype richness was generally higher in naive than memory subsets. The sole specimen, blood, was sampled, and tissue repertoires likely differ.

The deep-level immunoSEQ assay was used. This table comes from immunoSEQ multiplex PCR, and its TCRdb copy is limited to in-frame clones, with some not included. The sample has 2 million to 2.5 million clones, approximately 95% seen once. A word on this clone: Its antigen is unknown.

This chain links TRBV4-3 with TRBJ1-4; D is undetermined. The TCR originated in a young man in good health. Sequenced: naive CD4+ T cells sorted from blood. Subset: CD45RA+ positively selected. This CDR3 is CASSQDSGKNEKLFF. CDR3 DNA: TGCGCCAGCAGCCAAGATTCGGGGAAAAATGAAAAACTGTTTTTT.